These 24 T cell receptor beta chains were sequenced from one sample in a study of blood T cell repertoires in COVID-19. The repertoire was sequenced with immunoSEQ multiplex PCR; TCRdb's copy has only in-frame clones and lacks some. Of roughly 250,000 clones listed, 70% to 90% were seen once; the top ten hold about 3.3%. The source material was PBMCs or T cells enriched from blood (not recorded which). These TCRs come from a woman aged 40 to 50 with acute COVID-19.

This clone was observed a single time. This chain uses TRBV20-1 with TRBJ1-5, with a tentative D call TRBD1 (5 bases). The V end was cut by 5 bases, the J end by 13 bases, with 15 bases between. The CDR3 is 11 amino acids. Germline V lookup: CDR1 DFQATT, CDR2 SNEGSKA (reference sequence). CDR3 in amino acids: CSALFQGFQHF. DNA of the CDR3: TGCAGTGCTCTATTTCAGGGATTTCAGCATTTT.

The chain joins TRBV5-8 to TRBJ2-1; 11 bases align to TRBD2. Trimming took 7 bases from V and 9 from J; bases not matched to a gene: 15. CDR1 is SGHTS, CDR2 YDEGEE, per germline. The CDR3 spans 16 residues. CDR3 loop: CASDHSGLADHREQFF. CDR3 in DNA: TGTGCCAGCGACCATTCGGGACTAGCGGATCATCGTGAGCAGTTCTTC.

V is TRBV2 and J is TRBJ1-1, with D possibly being TRBD1 (5 bases). The CDR3 loop spans 15 amino acids. The V end was cut by 8 bases, the J end by 3 bases, with 19 bases between. Germline loops: CDR1 SNHLY, CDR2 FYNNEI. CDR3 nucleotide sequence: TGTGCCAGCTCTATAGGGGATTATGGGGACACTGAAGCTTTCTTT. Its translation is CASSIGDYGDTEAFF.

The rearrangement joins TRBV23-1 to TRBJ2-5; 10 bases map to TRBD2. TRBV23-1 is an ORF, and what it does is uncertain. This CDR3 has 17 residues. The ends lost 4 bases at V and 5 bases at J; junction bases unmatched: 13. The CDR3 is CASSLWDSGRFGETQYF. CDR3 DNA: TGCGCCAGCAGTCTCTGGGATAGCGGGAGGTTTGGTGAGACCCAGTACTTC.

This chain uses TRBV29-1 with TRBJ2-1; maybe TRBD1 (6 bases). The germline gives CDR1 SQVTM, CDR2 ANQGSEA. CDR3 size: 15 residues. Trimming cost V 6 bases and J 0 bases, with 15 bases left between them. CDR3 in amino acids: CSVRRQASSYNEQFF. The CDR3 DNA sequence: TGCAGCGTGAGAAGACAGGCAAGCTCCTACAATGAGCAGTTCTTC.

The gene calls are TRBV21-1 and TRBJ2-2; TRBD2 reflects the table's D call only, with no check against the DNA. TRBV21-1 corresponds to a pseudogene. This CDR3 region has 17 residues. The CDR3 protein is CASRMETSGRGTGELFF. The DNA for the CDR3 is TGTGCCAGCAGAATGGAGACTAGCGGGAGGGGTACCGGGGAGCTGTTTTTT.

The chain couples TRBV11-2 to TRBJ2-5, with 9 bases identical to TRBD1. Trimming removed 4 bases from V and 4 bases from J; junction bases left unmatched: 10. CDR1 is SGHAT, CDR2 FQNNGV, per germline. This CDR3 has 16 residues. The CDR3 loop reads CASSSPQGALGETQYF. The DNA for the CDR3 is TGTGCCAGCAGCTCTCCACAGGGGGCGCTGGGAGAGACCCAGTACTTC.

The V call is TRBV6-5, the J call TRBJ1-1; TRBD1 is a possible D gene (5 bases). V lost 5 bases, J lost 1 base, and 11 bases lay in between. Germline V gene lookup returns CDR1 MNHEY and CDR2 SVGAGI. The CDR3 has 14 amino acids. This chain's CDR3 is CASSPSQGNTEAFF. The CDR3 nucleotides are TGTGCCAGCAGTCCTTCCCAGGGGAACACTGAAGCTTTCTTT.

The chain is built from TRBV2 and TRBJ2-1; 7 bases are shared with TRBD2. The junction had 12 bases not matched to a gene; V was cut back by 7 bases and J by 0 bases. CDR1 SNHLY and CDR2 FYNNEI come from the germline V gene. This CDR3 has 17 amino acids. In nucleotides, the CDR3 is TGTGCCAGCATCCCCATGGCTAGCGGTAGCTCCTACAATGAGCAGTTCTTC. Protein sequence: CASIPMASGSSYNEQFF. Filled out from reference TRBV2 and TRBJ2-1, the complete variable domain reads EPEVTQTPSHQVTQMGQEVILRCVPISNHLYFYWYRQILGQKVEFLVSFYNNEISEKSEIFDDQFSVERPDGSNFTLKIRSTKLEDSAMYFCASIPMASGSSYNEQFFGPGTRLTVL.

DNA for the CDR3: TGCAGCGTTCGACAGGGGGTAGTAAACATTCAGTACTTC. Protein: CSVRQGVVNIQYF. The rearrangement joins TRBV29-1 to TRBJ2-4; 9 bases are shared with TRBD1. The germline CDR1 and CDR2 sequences are SQVTM and ANQGSEA. With V trimmed by 5 bases and J by 6 bases, 5 bases remained unmatched. The length of the CDR3 is 13 residues.

The chain uses TRBV3-1 (or the pseudogene TRBV3-2) and TRBJ2-5, with 9 bases identical to TRBD1. The CDR3 length is 15 residues. V was pared by 3 bases and J by 2 bases, with 4 bases of the junction left unmatched. Germline CDR1 reads LGHDT; CDR2 reads YNNKEL (reference sequence). The CDR3 region is CASSQEGTGQETQYF. CDR3 nucleotides: TGTGCCAGCAGCCAGGAGGGGACAGGGCAAGAGACCCAGTACTTC.

In nucleotides, the CDR3 is TGTGCCAGCAGCTTGTTTGGACTACCCCAAGAGACCCAGTACTTC. This codes for CASSLFGLPQETQYF. The gene calls are TRBV5-5 and TRBJ2-5; weak D call: TRBD2 (6 bases). CDR3 length equals 15 residues. The V and J ends lost 1 base and 1 base respectively, with 11 bases between them. Germline CDR1 is SGHKS and CDR2 is YYEKEE (reference sequence).

The rearrangement joins TRBV29-1 to TRBJ2-7, with TRBD2 matching 7 bases. Looked up from germline, CDR1 is SQVTM and CDR2 is ANQGSEA. The V and J ends lost 2 bases and 6 bases, in that order; junction bases with no gene match: 7. The CDR3 covers 13 residues. This chain's CDR3 is CSVEHTTGGEQYF. The DNA for the CDR3 is TGCAGCGTTGAACACACGACGGGGGGCGAGCAGTACTTC.

This clone is a singleton in its sample. This chain connects TRBV6-5 to TRBJ2-1; TRBD2 aligns across 7 bases. Trimming removed 4 bases from V and 4 bases from J; junction bases left unmatched: 4. The CDR3 covers 14 residues. The germline V gene has CDR1 MNHEY and CDR2 SVGAGI. CDR3 DNA: TGTGCCAGCAGTTGGGGAGCGGGGTACAATGAGCAGTTCTTC. Translation gives CASSWGAGYNEQFF.

The chain employs TRBV19 and TRBJ1-4; 7 bases map to TRBD1. The CDR3 totals 12 residues. Per germline, CDR1 LNHDA and CDR2 SQIVND (reference sequence). With V trimmed by 8 bases and J by 13 bases, 10 bases remained unmatched. The CDR3 DNA follows: TGTGCCAGTGGGGACAGTCCCTACCGACTGTTTTTT. The encoded protein is CASGDSPYRLFF.

The rearrangement joins TRBV14 to TRBJ1-6; TRBD1 matches at 7 bases. Germline trimming cut 3 bases from V and 4 bases from J; bases unmatched to any gene: 3. Germline CDR1 is SGHDN and CDR2 is FVKESK. CDR3 size: 15 residues. DNA for the CDR3: TGTGCCAGCAGCCAGGGGGACAGATATAATTCACCCCTCCACTTT. It specifies CASSQGDRYNSPLHF.

The rearrangement joins TRBV24-1 to TRBJ2-2; D gene ambiguous. This CDR3 is 15 amino acids long. The germline V and J ends were trimmed by 0 bases and 6 bases, with 10 bases remaining between them. CDR1 is KGHDR and CDR2 is SFDVKD in the germline V gene. The CDR3 bases are TGTGCCACCAGTGATTTGGAGGTTAACTCCGGGGAGCTGTTTTTT. It codes for CATSDLEVNSGELFF.

This clone has ten or more counts. The genes are TRBV24-1 and TRBJ2-1; 8 bases fit TRBD1. The germline V gene has CDR1 KGHDR and CDR2 SFDVKD. J gave up 12 bases and V 4 bases, and 4 bases lay outside the gene matches. This CDR3 has 12 amino acids. The CDR3 bases are TGTGCCACCAGTGACACGACAGGGGCGCAGTTCTTC. Its protein is CATSDTTGAQFF.

The CDR3 spells CSVVPSGSSYNEQFF. Here the CDR3 DNA reads TGCAGCGTTGTGCCTAGCGGGAGCTCCTACAATGAGCAGTTCTTC. V usage is TRBV29-1 and J usage is TRBJ2-1, with 10 bases that match TRBD2. Trimming cost V 4 bases and J 0 bases; bases outside gene matches: 3. CDR1 is SQVTM and CDR2 is ANQGSEA in the germline V gene. CDR3 length equals 15 residues.

As regards this clone: At one of its ends the junction is not consistent with the germline gene, which may arise from a read error. The chain carries TRBV19 and TRBJ1-5; D call uncertain. CDR3 length: 14 amino acids. CDR1 is LNHDA, CDR2 SQIVND, per germline (reference sequence). The CDR3 region has the DNA TGTGCCAGTAGTATCAGTTTTAGCGATCAGCCCCAGCATTTT. It yields the protein CASSISFSDQPQHF.

V usage is TRBV2 and J usage is TRBJ1-6; 7 bases fit TRBD1. Germline CDR1 and CDR2: SNHLY and FYNNEI. Trimming cost V 6 bases and J 0 bases; bases outside gene matches: 5. The CDR3 runs 16 residues. The CDR3 here is CASRDRESSYNSPLHF. The CDR3 region has the DNA TGTGCCAGCAGAGACAGGGAGAGCTCCTATAATTCACCCCTCCACTTT.

The chain employs TRBV27 and TRBJ1-5; possibly TRBD1 for D (6 bases). Germline V gives CDR1 MNHEY, CDR2 SMNVEV (reference sequence). This CDR3 contains 14 residues. V lost 6 bases, J lost 2 bases, and 11 bases lay in between. CDR3 residues: CASRRNRGNQPQHF. CDR3 coding DNA: TGTGCCAGCAGGAGGAACAGGGGCAATCAGCCCCAGCATTTT.

The count of this clone is one. V is TRBV7-9 and J is TRBJ2-2; TRBD2 matches 12 bases. The CDR3 consists of 18 residues. Germline CDR1 SEHNR, CDR2 FQNEAQ (reference sequence). With V trimmed by 5 bases and J by 0 bases, 7 bases remained unmatched. The CDR3 region is CASSGRTSGNSNTGELFF. The CDR3 DNA reads TGTGCCAGCAGCGGTCGGACTAGCGGGAACTCGAACACCGGGGAGCTGTTTTTT.

The CDR3 spells CASSLGGLASEQFF. The CDR3 DNA is TGCGCCAGCAGCTTGGGGGGACTAGCGAGCGAGCAGTTCTTC. The rearrangement links TRBV5-1 to TRBJ2-1; TRBD2 agrees at 10 bases. Germline V lookup: CDR1 SGHRS, CDR2 YFSETQ. V lost 0 bases and J lost 10; bases outside the gene matches: 4. The CDR3 runs 14 residues.